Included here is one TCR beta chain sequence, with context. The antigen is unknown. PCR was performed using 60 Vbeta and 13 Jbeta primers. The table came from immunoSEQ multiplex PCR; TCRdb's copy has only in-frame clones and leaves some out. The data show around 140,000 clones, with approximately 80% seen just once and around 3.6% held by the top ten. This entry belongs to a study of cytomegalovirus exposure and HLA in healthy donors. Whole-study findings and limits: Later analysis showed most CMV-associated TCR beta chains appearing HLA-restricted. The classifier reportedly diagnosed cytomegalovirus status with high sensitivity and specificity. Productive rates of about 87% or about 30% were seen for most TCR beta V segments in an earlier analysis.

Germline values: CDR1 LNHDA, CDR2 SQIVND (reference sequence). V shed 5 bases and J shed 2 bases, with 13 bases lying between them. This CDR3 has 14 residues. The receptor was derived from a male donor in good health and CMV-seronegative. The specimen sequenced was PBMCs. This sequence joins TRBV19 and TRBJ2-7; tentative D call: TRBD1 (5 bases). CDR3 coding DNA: TGTGCCAGTAGTCAACAGGTTGGAGCCTACGAGCAGTACTTC. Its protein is CASSQQVGAYEQYF. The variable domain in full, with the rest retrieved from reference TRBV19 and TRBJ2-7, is DGGITQSPKYLFRKEGQNVTLSCEQNLNHDAMYWYRQDPGQGLRLIYYSQIVNDFQKGDIAEGYSVSREKKESFPLTVTSAQKNPTAFYLCASSQQVGAYEQYFGPGTRLTVT.